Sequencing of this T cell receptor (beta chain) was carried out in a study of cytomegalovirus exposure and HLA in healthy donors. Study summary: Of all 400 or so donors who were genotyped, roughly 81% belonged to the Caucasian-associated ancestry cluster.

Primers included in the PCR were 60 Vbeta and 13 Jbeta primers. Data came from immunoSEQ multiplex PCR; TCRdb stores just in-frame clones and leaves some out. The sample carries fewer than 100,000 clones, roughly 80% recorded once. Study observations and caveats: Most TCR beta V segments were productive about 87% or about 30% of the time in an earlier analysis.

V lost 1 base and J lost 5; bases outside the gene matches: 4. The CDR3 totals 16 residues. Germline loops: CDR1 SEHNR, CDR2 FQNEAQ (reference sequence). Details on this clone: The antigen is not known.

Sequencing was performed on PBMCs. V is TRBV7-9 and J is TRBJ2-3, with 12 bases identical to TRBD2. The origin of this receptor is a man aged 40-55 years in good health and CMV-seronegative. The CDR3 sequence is CASSLGLAGVIDTQYF. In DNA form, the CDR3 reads TGTGCCAGCAGCTTAGGACTAGCGGGAGTTATAGATACGCAGTATTTT. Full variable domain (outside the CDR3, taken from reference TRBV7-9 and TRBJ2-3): DTGVSQNPRHKITKRGQNVTFRCDPISEHNRLYWYRQTLGQGPEFLTYFQNEAQLEKSRLLSDRFSAERPKGSFSTLEIQRTEQGDSAMYLCASSLGLAGVIDTQYFGPGTRLTVL.